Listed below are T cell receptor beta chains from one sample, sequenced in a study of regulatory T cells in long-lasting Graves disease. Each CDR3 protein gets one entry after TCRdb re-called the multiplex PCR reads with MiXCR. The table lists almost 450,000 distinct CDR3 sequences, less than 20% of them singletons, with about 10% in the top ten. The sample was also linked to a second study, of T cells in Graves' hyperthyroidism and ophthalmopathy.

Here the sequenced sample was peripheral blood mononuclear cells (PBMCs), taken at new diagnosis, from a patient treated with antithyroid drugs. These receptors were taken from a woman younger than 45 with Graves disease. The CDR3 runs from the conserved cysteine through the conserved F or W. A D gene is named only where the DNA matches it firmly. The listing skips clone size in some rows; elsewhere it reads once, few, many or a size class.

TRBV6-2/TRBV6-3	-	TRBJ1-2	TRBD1	CASSYDRAGYGYTF	TGTGCCAGCAGTTACGACAGGGCGGGCTATGGCTACACCTTC
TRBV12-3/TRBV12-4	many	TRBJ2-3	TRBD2	CASRGTSGNVEDTQYF	TGTGCCAGCAGAGGGACTAGCGGGAATGTGGAAGATACGCAGTATTTT
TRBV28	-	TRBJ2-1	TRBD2	CAIRGLASYNEQFF	TGTGCCATCCGGGGACTAGCTTCCTACAATGAGCAGTTCTTC
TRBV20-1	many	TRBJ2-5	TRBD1	CSARLDREETQYF	TGCAGTGCTAGATTAGACAGGGAAGAGACCCAGTACTTC
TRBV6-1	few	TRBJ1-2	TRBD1	CASVRPGGDYGYTF	TGTGCCAGCGTCCGGCCAGGGGGCGACTATGGCTACACCTTC
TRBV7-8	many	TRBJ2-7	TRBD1	CASSPRQGGEQYF	TGTGCCAGCAGCCCCAGACAGGGTGGCGAGCAGTACTTC
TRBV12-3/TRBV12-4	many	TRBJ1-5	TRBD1	CASTTGGGRNQPQHF	TGTGCCAGCACCACAGGAGGGGGCCGCAATCAGCCCCAGCATTTT
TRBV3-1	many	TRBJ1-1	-	CASTSGGAEAFF	TGTGCCAGCACCTCAGGAGGGGCTGAAGCTTTCTTT
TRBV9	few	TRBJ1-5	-	CASSVNSVSQPQHF	TGTGCCAGCAGCGTAAATTCAGTCTCCCAGCCCCAGCATTTT
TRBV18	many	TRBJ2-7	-	CASSPAAAPTREQYF	TGTGCCAGCTCACCCGCCGCAGCGCCGACACGAGAGCAGTACTTC
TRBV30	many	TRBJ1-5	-	CAWSFGDLQPQHF	TGTGCCTGGAGTTTCGGGGATTTGCAGCCCCAGCATTTT
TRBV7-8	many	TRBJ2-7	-	CASSLVDAGSRGEQYF	TGTGCCAGCAGCTTAGTGGACGCGGGTTCAAGGGGCGAGCAGTACTTC
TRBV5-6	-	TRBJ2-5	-	CASTLRSRYQETQYF	TGTGCCAGCACCCTCCGGTCAAGGTACCAAGAGACCCAGTACTTC
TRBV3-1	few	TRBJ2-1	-	CASSQDPGAAHEFF	TGTGCCAGCAGCCAAGACCCCGGGGCCGCACACGAGTTCTTC
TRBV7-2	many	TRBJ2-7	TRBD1	CASIPFPPKDRGLAYEQYF	TGTGCCAGCATCCCATTCCCCCCCAAGGACAGGGGTTTGGCCTACGAGCAGTACTTC
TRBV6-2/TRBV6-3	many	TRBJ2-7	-	CASGELSYEQYF	TGTGCCTCCGGAGAGTTGTCCTACGAGCAGTACTTC
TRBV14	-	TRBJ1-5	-	CASSQGPGQGQPQHF	TGTGCCAGCAGCCAAGGTCCGGGGCAGGGGCAGCCCCAGCATTTT
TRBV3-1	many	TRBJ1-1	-	CASSRGGVVRNTEAFF	TGTGCCAGCAGCCGGGGGGGGGTCGTTCGGAACACTGAAGCTTTCTTT
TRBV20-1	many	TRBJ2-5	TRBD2	CSARDAGGNQETQYF	TGCAGTGCTAGAGATGCGGGAGGCAACCAAGAGACCCAGTACTTC
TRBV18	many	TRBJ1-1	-	CASSSQPNTEAFF	TGTGCCAGCTCATCGCAGCCGAACACTGAAGCTTTCTTT
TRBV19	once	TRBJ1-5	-	CASRDPGRTSNQPQHF	TGTGCCAGTAGGGACCCGGGACGGACTAGCAATCAGCCCCAGCATTTT
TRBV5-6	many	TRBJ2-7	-	CASSRTTYEQYF	TGTGCCAGCAGTCGGACCACTTACGAGCAGTACTTC
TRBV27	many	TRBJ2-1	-	CASSNRRDEQFF	TGTGCCAGCAGTAACCGAAGGGATGAGCAGTTCTTC
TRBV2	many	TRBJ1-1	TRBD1	CASTRGGTGGTEAFF	TGTGCCAGCACCCGAGGGGGCACGGGTGGCACTGAAGCTTTCTTT
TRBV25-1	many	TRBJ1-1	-	CASSEFAGQRNTEAFF	TGTGCCAGCAGTGAATTCGCAGGACAGAGGAACACTGAAGCTTTCTTT
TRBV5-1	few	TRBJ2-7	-	CASSLETDPSYEQYF	TGCGCCAGCAGCTTGGAGACAGACCCATCCTACGAGCAGTACTTC
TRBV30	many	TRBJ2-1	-	CAWNTGRGGYNEQFF	TGTGCCTGGAATACGGGCAGGGGCGGATACAATGAGCAGTTCTTC
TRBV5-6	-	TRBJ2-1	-	CASSGLLRSYNEQFF	TGTGCCAGCAGCGGACTCCTAAGATCCTACAATGAGCAGTTCTTC
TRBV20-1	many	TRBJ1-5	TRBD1	CSLGQGNLQPQHF	TGCAGCCTCGGACAGGGGAATCTTCAGCCCCAGCATTTT